This is a list of T cell receptor beta chains from one sample in a study of blood T cell repertoires in COVID-19. The repertoire was sequenced with immunoSEQ multiplex PCR; TCRdb's copy has only in-frame clones and lacks some. Of more than 150,000 clones in the sample, 60% to 80% were seen once. Input material: peripheral blood. These receptors originate from a man in his 60s with active or convalescent COVID-19. CDR3s include the opening cysteine and the closing phenylalanine or tryptophan. D genes are given only for firm matches. Rows may omit the clone size; those that give it use once, few, many or a size class.

D: -
V: TRBV7-9
size: -
J: TRBJ2-3
DNA: TGTGCCAGCAGCTTAATTGGAGGAACAGATACGCAGTATTTT
CDR3: CASSLIGGTDTQYF

D: -
V: TRBV2
size: -
J: TRBJ1-4
DNA: TGTGCCAGCAGTGAAGCAGCCGGGTTTCGGGAAAAACTGTTTTTT
CDR3: CASSEAAGFREKLFF

D: TRBD1
V: TRBV27
size: -
J: TRBJ1-6
DNA: TGTGCCAGCAGTGTGACAGGGGTTTATTCACCCCTCCACTTT
CDR3: CASSVTGVYSPLHF

D: TRBD1
V: TRBV15
size: few
J: TRBJ2-1
DNA: TGTGCCACCGAAAGCCGGGACAGGGTTTACAATGAGCAGTTCTTC
CDR3: CATESRDRVYNEQFF

D: -
V: TRBV7-2
size: once
J: TRBJ2-2
DNA: TGTGCCAGCAGCATCCGACAGAACACCGGGGAGCTGTTTTTT
CDR3: CASSIRQNTGELFF

D: -
V: TRBV7-8
size: -
J: TRBJ2-2
DNA: TGTGCCAGCAGCTTAGCCCAGGGGACCGGGGAGCTGTTTTTT
CDR3: CASSLAQGTGELFF

D: -
V: TRBV4-1
size: -
J: TRBJ2-2
DNA: TGCGCCAGCAGCCAGACACAGACACAGGTCGTCACCGGGGAGCTGTTTTTT
CDR3: CASSQTQTQVVTGELFF

D: TRBD1
V: TRBV19
size: once
J: TRBJ1-6
DNA: TGTGCCAGTAGTATAGCCGGGAACAGGGGCACGGACTCTTCACCCCTCCACTTT
CDR3: CASSIAGNRGTDSSPLHF

D: TRBD1
V: TRBV5-1
size: -
J: TRBJ1-2
DNA: TGCGCCAGCAGCTACGAGGGGGCAGGCGTGGGCGGCTACACCTTC
CDR3: CASSYEGAGVGGYTF

D: -
V: TRBV28
size: -
J: TRBJ2-3
DNA: TGTGCCACCTCCCGGGGGTCGGGTACGCAGTATTTT
CDR3: CATSRGSGTQYF

D: -
V: TRBV3-1/TRBV3-2
size: many
J: TRBJ1-1
DNA: TGTGCCAGCAGCCAAGTTGAGGGTACCACTGAAGCTTTCTTT
CDR3: CASSQVEGTTEAFF

D: TRBD1
V: TRBV3-1/TRBV3-2
size: few
J: TRBJ1-1
DNA: TGTGCCAGCAGCCTCCAGGCAGGGGGCCACACTGAAGCTTTCTTT
CDR3: CASSLQAGGHTEAFF

D: TRBD2
V: TRBV4-3
size: once
J: TRBJ2-1
DNA: TGCGCCAGCAGCCAAGGACTAGCGGGTCCTAGGGGGAATGAGCAGTTCTTC
CDR3: CASSQGLAGPRGNEQFF

D: TRBD1
V: TRBV5-1
size: -
J: TRBJ2-2
DNA: TGCGCCAGCAGCGTCAGACAGGGAAACACCGGGGAGCTGTTTTTT
CDR3: CASSVRQGNTGELFF

D: TRBD1
V: TRBV18
size: -
J: TRBJ1-1
DNA: TGTGCCAGCTCACCAAGACAGGGTGACACTGAAGCTTTCTTT
CDR3: CASSPRQGDTEAFF

D: -
V: TRBV9
size: once
J: TRBJ2-1
DNA: TGTGCCAGCAGCGTATCAGGGGTTAATGAGCAGTTCTTC
CDR3: CASSVSGVNEQFF

D: TRBD2
V: TRBV5-1
size: -
J: TRBJ2-3
DNA: TGCGCCAGCAGCTTTCTAGGACTAGCGGGAGGGCCGGGCACAGATACGCAGTATTTT
CDR3: CASSFLGLAGGPGTDTQYF

D: -
V: TRBV4-1
size: -
J: TRBJ2-5
DNA: TGCGCCAGCAGCCAATATATACGGACAACCCTCCAAGAGACCCAGTACTTC
CDR3: CASSQYIRTTLQETQYF

D: -
V: TRBV18
size: -
J: TRBJ2-5
DNA: TGTGCCAGCTCACGAAGCCGGGATATTCAAGAGACCCAGTACTTC
CDR3: CASSRSRDIQETQYF

D: -
V: TRBV19
size: -
J: TRBJ1-5
DNA: TGTGCCAGTAGTATCCGGGATCAGAGCAATCAGCCCCAGCATTTT
CDR3: CASSIRDQSNQPQHF

D: TRBD2
V: TRBV13
size: -
J: TRBJ2-3
DNA: TGTGCCAGCAGCTTGACCGTGACTAGCGGGAGTGGAGCAGATACGCAGTATTTT
CDR3: CASSLTVTSGSGADTQYF

D: -
V: TRBV6-1
size: once
J: TRBJ1-4
DNA: TGTGCCAGCAGTGAAGGTTTAGGAGCGGGGATGACTAATGAAAAACTGTTTTTT
CDR3: CASSEGLGAGMTNEKLFF

D: -
V: TRBV3-1/TRBV3-2
size: -
J: TRBJ1-4
DNA: TGTGCCAGCAGCCAAGCTTCGTTTGGGGGGGAAAAACTGTTTTTT
CDR3: CASSQASFGGEKLFF

D: -
V: TRBV12-5
size: -
J: TRBJ2-7
DNA: TGTGCTAGTGGTTTTAAGGGAGGTACCTACGAGCAGTACTTC
CDR3: CASGFKGGTYEQYF

D: TRBD1
V: TRBV27
size: -
J: TRBJ1-4
DNA: TGTGCCAGCAGGGGGACAGGTGGTAATGAAAAACTGTTTTTT
CDR3: CASRGTGGNEKLFF

D: TRBD1
V: TRBV24-1
size: few
J: TRBJ1-2
DNA: TGTGCCACCAGTGATTCCAGGGGGGACTACACCTTC
CDR3: CATSDSRGDYTF

D: -
V: TRBV29-1
size: -
J: TRBJ1-2
DNA: TGCAGCGTAGGCGACAGGCGGTGGGGCTACACCTTC
CDR3: CSVGDRRWGYTF

D: TRBD2
V: TRBV4-1
size: -
J: TRBJ2-1
DNA: TGCGCCAGCAGCCAAGAAGGGACTAGCGGGATAGGGGAGCAGTTCTTC
CDR3: CASSQEGTSGIGEQFF

D: TRBD2
V: TRBV7-2
size: -
J: TRBJ2-3
DNA: TGTGCGAGCGGGGGGTTAGCGGGAGCAGATACGCAGTATTTT
CDR3: CASGGLAGADTQYF

D: -
V: TRBV28
size: -
J: TRBJ2-1
DNA: TGTGCCAGCATATCCAGCGGAAGTAGCTCCTACAATGAGCAGTTCTTC
CDR3: CASISSGSSSYNEQFF

D: -
V: TRBV11-3
size: few
J: TRBJ2-3
DNA: TGTGCCAGCAGCTTATCAGCAGGGGCCCTTCCGGGTACGCAGTATTTT
CDR3: CASSLSAGALPGTQYF

D: -
V: TRBV28
size: -
J: TRBJ1-5
DNA: TGTGCCAGCAGTTCCGGGAGCAATAGCAATCAGCCCCAGCATTTT
CDR3: CASSSGSNSNQPQHF

D: -
V: TRBV7-9
size: -
J: TRBJ2-5
DNA: TGTGCCAGCAGCGCTAGATTAGCGGAACAAGAGACCCAGTACTTC
CDR3: CASSARLAEQETQYF

D: TRBD1
V: TRBV5-5
size: -
J: TRBJ1-2
DNA: TGTGCCAGCAGCTGGGGACAGGGGATGAACTATGGCTACACCTTC
CDR3: CASSWGQGMNYGYTF

D: -
V: TRBV24-1
size: -
J: TRBJ2-3
DNA: TGTGCCACCAGTGATTTCACTACCCACACAGATACGCAGTATTTT
CDR3: CATSDFTTHTDTQYF

D: -
V: TRBV7-8
size: -
J: TRBJ2-1
DNA: TGTGCCAGCAGCTTTGGCGGGACCCACAATGAGCAGTTCTTC
CDR3: CASSFGGTHNEQFF

D: -
V: TRBV19
size: -
J: TRBJ2-1
DNA: TGTGCCAGTAAAACAGGTTACAATGAGCAGTTCTTC
CDR3: CASKTGYNEQFF

D: -
V: TRBV3-1/TRBV3-2
size: few
J: TRBJ1-4
DNA: TGTGCCAGCAGCCAAGATCTAGAACGCGATGAAAAACTGTTTTTT
CDR3: CASSQDLERDEKLFF

D: -
V: TRBV6-1
size: -
J: TRBJ1-6
DNA: TGTGCCAGCAGTGAAGTCGGGTGGGGCATTTATAATTCACCCCTCCACTTT
CDR3: CASSEVGWGIYNSPLHF

D: TRBD2
V: TRBV5-1
size: -
J: TRBJ2-7
DNA: TGCGCCAGCAGCATGATAGCGGGAGAGGGGGCCTACGAGCAGTACTTC
CDR3: CASSMIAGEGAYEQYF

D: TRBD2
V: TRBV7-3
size: -
J: TRBJ2-1
DNA: TGTGCCAGCAGCTCGGGACTAGCGGGAGGTCGGCAGTTCTTC
CDR3: CASSSGLAGGRQFF

D: -
V: TRBV11-1
size: -
J: TRBJ1-2
DNA: TGTGCCAGCAGCTTGGAGGGGAACTATGGCTACACCTTC
CDR3: CASSLEGNYGYTF

D: -
V: TRBV6-5
size: -
J: TRBJ1-5
DNA: TGTGCCAGCAGGCGCCGGGACACCTATCAGCCCCAGCATTTT
CDR3: CASRRRDTYQPQHF

D: -
V: TRBV2
size: -
J: TRBJ1-6
DNA: TGTGCCAGCAGTTCCGAACCGCGGGGGAATTCACCCCTCCACTTT
CDR3: CASSSEPRGNSPLHF

D: -
V: TRBV19
size: few
J: TRBJ1-5
DNA: TGTGCCAGTAGTGACGGGGACTATAGCAATCAGCCCCAGCATTTT
CDR3: CASSDGDYSNQPQHF

D: TRBD2
V: TRBV11-3
size: -
J: TRBJ2-3
DNA: TGTGCCAGCAGCTTAGCTACACTAGCGGGAGGGCCTACTGATACGCAGTATTTT
CDR3: CASSLATLAGGPTDTQYF

D: -
V: TRBV25-1
size: -
J: TRBJ2-5
DNA: TGTGCCAGCAGTGCCCGGACAGACTTGGAGACCCAGTACTTC
CDR3: CASSARTDLETQYF

D: -
V: TRBV28
size: -
J: TRBJ1-3
DNA: TGTGCCAGCAGTCAAAATACAGGGGGAAACACCATATATTTT
CDR3: CASSQNTGGNTIYF

D: -
V: TRBV16
size: -
J: TRBJ2-1
DNA: TGTGCCAGCAGCCTAGGGGAAAACAATGAGCAGTTCTTC
CDR3: CASSLGENNEQFF

D: -
V: TRBV7-2
size: -
J: TRBJ2-3
DNA: TGTGCCAGCGCTTTAATGGGCGCGAGCACAGATACGCAGTATTTT
CDR3: CASALMGASTDTQYF